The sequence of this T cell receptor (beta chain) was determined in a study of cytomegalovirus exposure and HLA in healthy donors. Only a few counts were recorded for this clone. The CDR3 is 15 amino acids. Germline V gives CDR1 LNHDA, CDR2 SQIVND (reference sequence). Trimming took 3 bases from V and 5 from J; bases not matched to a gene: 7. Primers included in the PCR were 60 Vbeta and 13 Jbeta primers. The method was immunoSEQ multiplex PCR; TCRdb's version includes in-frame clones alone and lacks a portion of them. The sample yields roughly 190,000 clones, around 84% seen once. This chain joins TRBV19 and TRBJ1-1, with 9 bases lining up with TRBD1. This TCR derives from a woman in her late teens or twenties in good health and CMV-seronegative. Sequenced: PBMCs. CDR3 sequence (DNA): TGTGCCAGTAGTATCATGACAGGGGGAAGTACTGAAGCTTTCTTT. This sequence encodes CASSIMTGGSTEAFF.